The table lists the clone carrying this TCR beta chain with a count of one. Its antigen is unidentified. Systemic immunosuppression or a history of autoimmune disease excluded patients. This specimen comes from a study of OX40 agonist ivuxolimab in advanced cancers. Study-wide results and caveats: More expanded clones were seen, on average, in CD8+ T cells than in CD4+. Expanded peripheral T cells had an undetermined antigen specificity.

Assay: immunoSEQ multiplex PCR; the TCRdb copy retains only in-frame clones and omits some. This table holds tens of thousands of clones, approximately 80% found once. Germline CDR1 and CDR2: SSHAT and FNYEAQ (reference sequence). The length of the CDR3 is 13 residues. The chain links TRBV7-7 to TRBJ2-6; D perhaps matches TRBD2 (6 bases). The sample here was CD4+ or CD8+ T cells sorted from blood, taken in a trial of the OX40 agonist ivuxolimab. This receptor was obtained from an adult with an advanced solid tumor such as melanoma, head and neck, liver or kidney cancer. CDR3 coding DNA: TGTGCTAGCGGCTTTTCTGGGGCCAACGTCCTGACTTTC. Protein: CASGFSGANVLTF.